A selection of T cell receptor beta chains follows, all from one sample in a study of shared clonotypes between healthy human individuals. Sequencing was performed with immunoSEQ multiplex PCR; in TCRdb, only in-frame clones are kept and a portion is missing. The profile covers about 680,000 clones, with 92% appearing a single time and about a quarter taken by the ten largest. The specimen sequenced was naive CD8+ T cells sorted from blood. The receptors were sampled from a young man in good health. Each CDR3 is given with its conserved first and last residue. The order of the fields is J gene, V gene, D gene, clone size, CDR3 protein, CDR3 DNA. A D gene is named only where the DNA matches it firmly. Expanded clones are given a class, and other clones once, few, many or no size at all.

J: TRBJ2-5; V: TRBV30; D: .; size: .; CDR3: CAWSLVVNYQETQYF; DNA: TGTGCCTGGAGCCTAGTTGTGAACTACCAAGAGACCCAGTACTTC
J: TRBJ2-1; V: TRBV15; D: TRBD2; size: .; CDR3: CATSRRATSGNADEQFF; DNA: TGTGCCACCAGCCGAAGGGCGACTAGCGGGAATGCGGATGAGCAGTTCTTC
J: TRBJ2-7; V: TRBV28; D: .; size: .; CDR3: CASSLTQGQYF; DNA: TGTGCCAGCAGTTTAACGCAGGGGCAGTACTTC
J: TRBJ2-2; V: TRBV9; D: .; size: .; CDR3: CASSVRSANTGELFF; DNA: TGTGCCAGCAGCGTAAGAAGTGCGAACACCGGGGAGCTGTTTTTT
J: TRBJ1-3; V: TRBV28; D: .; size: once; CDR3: CASSLLGQGHSGNTIYF; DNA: TGTGCCAGCAGTTTACTCGGGCAGGGACACTCTGGAAACACCATATATTTT
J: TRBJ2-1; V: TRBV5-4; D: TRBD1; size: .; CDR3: CASRRTGGNNEQFF; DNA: TGTGCCAGCAGGAGGACAGGGGGAAACAATGAGCAGTTCTTC
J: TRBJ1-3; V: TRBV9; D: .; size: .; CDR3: CASSVERTAAHSGNTIYF; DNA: TGTGCCAGCAGCGTAGAGAGGACAGCTGCTCACTCTGGAAACACCATATATTTT
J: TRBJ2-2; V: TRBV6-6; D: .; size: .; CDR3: CASSYLANTGELFF; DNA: TGTGCCAGCAGTTACCTCGCAAACACCGGGGAGCTGTTTTTT
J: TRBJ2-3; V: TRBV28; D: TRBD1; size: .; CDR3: CASSLDRGSTDTQYF; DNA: TGTGCCAGCAGTTTGGACAGGGGAAGCACAGATACGCAGTATTTT
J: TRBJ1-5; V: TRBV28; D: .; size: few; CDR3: CASSNPEGNQPQHF; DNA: TGTGCCAGCAGTAATCCGGAGGGCAATCAGCCCCAGCATTTT
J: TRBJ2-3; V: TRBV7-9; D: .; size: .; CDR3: CASSLARTGVDTQYF; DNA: TGTGCCAGCAGCTTAGCTAGAACTGGGGTAGATACGCAGTATTTT
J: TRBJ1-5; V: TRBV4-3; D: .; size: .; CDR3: CASSQGQGINQPQHF; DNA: TGCGCCAGCAGCCAAGGTCAGGGTATCAATCAGCCCCAGCATTTT
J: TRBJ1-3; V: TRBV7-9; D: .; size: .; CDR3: CASKPKLRDGSGNTIYF; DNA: TGTGCCAGCAAACCCAAGCTCCGGGACGGCTCTGGAAACACCATATATTTT
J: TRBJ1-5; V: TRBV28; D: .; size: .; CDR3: CASSSMNQPQHF; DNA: TGTGCCAGCAGTTCAATGAATCAGCCCCAGCATTTT
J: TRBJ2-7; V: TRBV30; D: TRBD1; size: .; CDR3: CAWSTSDRGFGEQYF; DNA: TGTGCCTGGAGTACCTCGGACAGGGGGTTCGGCGAGCAGTACTTC
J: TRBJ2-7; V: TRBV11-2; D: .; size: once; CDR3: CASSWDTAYEQYF; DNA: TGTGCCAGCAGCTGGGACACTGCCTACGAGCAGTACTTC
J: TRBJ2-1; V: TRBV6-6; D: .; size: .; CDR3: CASSYSAEQFF; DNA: TGTGCCAGCAGTTACTCGGCTGAGCAGTTCTTC
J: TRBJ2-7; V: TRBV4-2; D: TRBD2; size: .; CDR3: CASSQEVAGGSYEQYF; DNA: TGTGCCAGCAGCCAGGAAGTAGCGGGGGGATCCTACGAGCAGTACTTC
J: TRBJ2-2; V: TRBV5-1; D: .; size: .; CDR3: CASSLGYPGELFF; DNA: TGCGCCAGCAGCTTGGGGTACCCCGGGGAGCTGTTTTTT
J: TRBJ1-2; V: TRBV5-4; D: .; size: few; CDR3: CASSSSGRNYGYTF; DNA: TGTGCCAGCAGTTCCTCGGGACGGAACTATGGCTACACCTTC
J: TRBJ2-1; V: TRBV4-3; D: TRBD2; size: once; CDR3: CASSQNGLADNEQFF; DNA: TGCGCCAGCAGCCAAAACGGACTAGCGGACAATGAGCAGTTCTTC
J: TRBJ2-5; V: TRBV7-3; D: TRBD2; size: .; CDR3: CASSLKGLGETQYF; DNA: TGTGCCAGCAGCTTAAAGGGACTAGGAGAGACCCAGTACTTC
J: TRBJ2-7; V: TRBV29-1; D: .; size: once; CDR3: CSVFPADGYSYEQYF; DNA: TGCAGCGTTTTCCCGGCCGACGGATACTCCTACGAGCAGTACTTC
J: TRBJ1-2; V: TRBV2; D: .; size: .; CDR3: CASSELPAGVNYGYTF; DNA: TGTGCCAGCAGTGAACTCCCGGCAGGGGTAAACTATGGCTACACCTTC
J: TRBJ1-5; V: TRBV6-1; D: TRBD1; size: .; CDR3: CASGLRQGGRQPQHF; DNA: TGTGCCAGCGGCTTGAGACAGGGAGGTAGACAGCCCCAGCATTTT
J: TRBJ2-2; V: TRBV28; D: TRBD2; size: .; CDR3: CASSSRLAGEDTGELFF; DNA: TGTGCCAGCAGTTCCCGACTAGCGGGAGAGGACACCGGGGAGCTGTTTTTT
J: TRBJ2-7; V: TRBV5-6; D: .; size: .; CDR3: CASSLGSKPYEQYF; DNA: TGTGCCAGCAGCTTGGGCTCCAAACCCTACGAGCAGTACTTC
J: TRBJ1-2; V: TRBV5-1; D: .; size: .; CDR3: CASSFDGYGYTF; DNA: TGCGCCAGCAGCTTCGACGGCTATGGCTACACCTTC
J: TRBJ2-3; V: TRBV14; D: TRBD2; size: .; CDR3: CASSQEGGLAGRDTQYF; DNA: TGTGCCAGCAGCCAAGAAGGGGGACTAGCGGGAAGAGATACGCAGTATTTT